Reported below is one T cell receptor beta chain. The data stem from a study of technical replicates of blood from several donors. Trimming left V 3 bases short and J 6 bases short, with 11 bases between. Germline-derived CDR1 and CDR2 are MNHNS and SASEGT. The CDR3 spans 13 residues. The data were produced by immunoSEQ multiplex PCR, yet TCRdb's version contains in-frame clones alone and is incomplete. This table holds about 82,000 clones, around nine tenths found once. The clonotype was recovered from a human donor in good health. V is TRBV6-1 and J is TRBJ1-2; no firm D call. The specimen sequenced was T cells isolated from PBMCs. The CDR3 loop reads CASSDLVGNGYTF. CDR3 in DNA: TGTGCCAGCAGTGATCTGGTGGGCAATGGCTACACCTTC.